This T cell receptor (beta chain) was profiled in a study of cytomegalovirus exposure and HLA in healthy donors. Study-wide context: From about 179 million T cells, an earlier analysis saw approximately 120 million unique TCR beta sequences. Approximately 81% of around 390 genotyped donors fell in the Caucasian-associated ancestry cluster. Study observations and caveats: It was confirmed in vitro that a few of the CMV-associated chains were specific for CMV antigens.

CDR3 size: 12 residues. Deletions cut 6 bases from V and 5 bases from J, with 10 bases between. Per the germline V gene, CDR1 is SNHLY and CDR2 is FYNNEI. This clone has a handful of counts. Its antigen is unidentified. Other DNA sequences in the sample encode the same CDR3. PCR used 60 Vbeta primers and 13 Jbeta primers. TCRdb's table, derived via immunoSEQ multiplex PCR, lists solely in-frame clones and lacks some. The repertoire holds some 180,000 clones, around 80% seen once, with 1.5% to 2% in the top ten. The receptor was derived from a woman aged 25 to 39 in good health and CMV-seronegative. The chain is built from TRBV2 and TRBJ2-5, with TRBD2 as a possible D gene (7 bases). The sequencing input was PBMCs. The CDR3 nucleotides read TGTGCCAGCAGCGAGGGGGGGGAGACCCAGTACTTC. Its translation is CASSEGGETQYF.